One TCR beta chain is described in this entry. Which antigen it targets is not known. Base-call qualities are not available, and no considerably larger clone is one nucleotide away. SuperScript III was used to reverse transcribe 500 ng RNA with primers targeting the alpha and beta constant regions. Separate alpha and beta chain libraries were generated by chain-specific third strand synthesis with multiplexing indices. The protocol used a single primer pair to amplify all rearrangements within a chain, which avoided primer bias, and attached molecular barcodes to each cDNA molecule. Purified cDNA was ligated with T4 RNA Ligase 1 onto a 5' RACE adapter bearing a random hexamer and the SP2 sequencing primer site. The authors primed second strand synthesis from the SP2 site with Phusion polymerase and used slow temperature ramps to favor optimal annealing. The 12-nucleotide barcode on each molecule comprised two random hexamer sequences, both introduced before amplification and concatenated. A brief initial PCR introduced P5 and P7 adapter elements together with a second index, and an approximately 25-cycle amplification PCR using P5s and P7 primers was subsequently performed. The libraries went through around 26 PCR cycles in total, were quantified on a Qubit, were sized on a Bioanalyzer, and were diluted to roughly 4 nM. Normalized libraries were sequenced on an Illumina MiSeq with 2 x 250 paired-end kits. Into around 9.8 ul Tris-Cl, the reverse transcription reactions were eluted following cleanup on MinElute columns. The adapter ligations were run for roughly 21 hours at 16 degrees C, and AMPure XP beads at a 1:1 ratio were afterwards used to clean them. Per the original workflow: A modified Decombinator that output V, J, insert and barcode information was used to process the demultiplexed FASTQ files. Sequences sharing a barcode but differing from the dominant sequence were discarded as errors, and barcodes clustered at Levenshtein distance 3 were counted to estimate original cDNA molecules. The R packages ineq, vegan, igraph and RCytoscape were used for downstream analyses, with IMGT nomenclature and CDR3 definitions applied. To avoid skew from clonal expansion, each TCR was counted once, and V gene usage was computed over distinct sequences. Within a donor, similarity networks joined unique CDR3 amino acid sequences in every case where two of them were separated by a single Levenshtein edit. The authors compiled published HIV-specific CDR3s (almost 95 alpha, approximately 640 beta) and CMV-specific CDR3s (around 14 alpha, a few hundred beta) and searched for them in the repertoires. It was shown by random subsampling to size-matched repertoires that the decreased diversity of patients was not caused by their lower sequence numbers. Starting from the raw public reads, TCRdb applied fastp trimming at Q25, assembled clones with MiXCR and retained in-frame beta chains. Every distinct CDR3 protein forms one entry, paired with its most common genes and DNA. The authors' filters were not applied to this entry. The sample data list 15,000 to 20,000 distinct CDR3 sequences, and roughly a tenth of these were observed just once. The ten largest clonotypes hold around 3.1% of the sample.

The record originates from a study of HIV-infected patients and healthy controls (dated by TCRdb to the mid-2010s). General notes on the study: Whether deep TCR repertoire sequencing of small blood samples from HIV patients could capture immune perturbation and reconstitution was tested in the study. Points the paper makes about the study in general: By Jaccard index and by the count of highly shared sequences, healthy controls shared more CDR3s between individuals than HIV+ patients did. Alpha-beta chain pairing was not determined in the samples. Comparisons were complicated by unequal numbers of distinct sequences between patients and controls, and rare events from HIV-infected data were overweighted by size-matching. The use of whole blood limited sequencing depth and precluded separation of the dynamics of distinct T-cell subpopulations. Compared with controls, HIV-infected patients showed significantly different mean usage of eight alpha and eight beta V genes. MAIT cell alpha-chain CDR3s were present at high frequency in healthy controls but severely depleted in HIV+ repertoires. In HIV-infected patients, the apparent post-therapy recovery of the Gini index was not replicated in size-matched repertoire data. A major limit on how widely the findings apply, in the view of the authors, was that only sixteen HIV-infected individuals were processed. HLA typing of donors was not performed in the study. Oligoclonality may be reflected in the significantly higher mean Gini indices of HIV-infected repertoires compared with controls. During therapy, a significant decrease in frequency was seen for HIV-associated CDR3s, whereas no significant change was found for CMV-associated CDR3s, although most of them became more frequent. Roughly threefold more distinct CDR3s and higher Shannon diversity were observed in healthy control repertoires than in untreated HIV+ repertoires. Slight age and sex profile differences between the study cohorts did not explain the observed diversity differences.

The CDR3, cysteine through phenylalanine, is 13 amino acids long. The entry retains the CDR3 DNA only, 39 bases that are in frame from base 1. In the germline V gene (reference sequence), CDR1 corresponds to LGHDT and CDR2 to YNNKEL. Trimming costs V 6 bases and J 1 base, and their ends lie 9 bases apart. Since whole blood was used without any cell fractionation, the repertoire reflected all peripheral T cells in unsorted form. As controls, around ten uninfected healthy donors were sampled, and four of those donors gave samples twice, roughly 3 months apart. For RNA extraction, 2.5 to 3 ml of peripheral blood was drawn into Tempus tubes. Residual genomic DNA was removed with the TURBO-DNase kit and globin mRNA was depleted with GLOBINclear.

The rearranged chain carries TRBV3-1 and TRBJ1-1; no confident D gene assignment can be made. The receptor comes from an adult in good health. Sequenced input: blood. The sequence in DNA is TGTGCCAGCAGTCATACGAAGAACACTGAAGCTTTCTTT. Translated, this is CASSHTKNTEAFF. Supplemented by the reference TRBV3-1 and TRBJ1-1 proteins around the CDR3, the complete variable domain is DTAVSQTPKYLVTQMGNDKSIKCEQNLGHDTMYWYKQDSKKFLKIMFSYNNKELIINETVPNRFSPKSPDKAHLNLHINSLELGDSAVYFCASSHTKNTEAFFGQGTRLTVV.